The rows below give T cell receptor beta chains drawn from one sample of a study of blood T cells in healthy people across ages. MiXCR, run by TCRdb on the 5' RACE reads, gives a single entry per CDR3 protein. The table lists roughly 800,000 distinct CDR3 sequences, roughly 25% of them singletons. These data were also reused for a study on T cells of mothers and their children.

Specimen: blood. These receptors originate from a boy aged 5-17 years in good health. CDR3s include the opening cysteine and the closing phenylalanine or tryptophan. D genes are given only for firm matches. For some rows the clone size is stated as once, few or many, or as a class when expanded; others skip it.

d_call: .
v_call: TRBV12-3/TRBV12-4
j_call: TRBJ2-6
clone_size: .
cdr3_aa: CASSSTGTSGANVLTF

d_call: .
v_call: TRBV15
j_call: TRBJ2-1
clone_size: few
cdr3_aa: CATSRDPVGGEEQFF

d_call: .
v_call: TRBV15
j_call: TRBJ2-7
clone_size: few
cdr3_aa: CATSLPPTYEQYF

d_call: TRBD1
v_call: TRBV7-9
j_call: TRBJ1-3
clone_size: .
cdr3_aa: CASSYSGTGDSNTIYF

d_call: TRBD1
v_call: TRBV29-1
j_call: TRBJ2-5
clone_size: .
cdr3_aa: CSVTGQYQETQYF

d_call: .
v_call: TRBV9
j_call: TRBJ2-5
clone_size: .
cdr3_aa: CASSVGQSETQYF

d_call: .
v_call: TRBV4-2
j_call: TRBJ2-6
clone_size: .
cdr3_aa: CASSQEGRVAGFLSGANVLTF

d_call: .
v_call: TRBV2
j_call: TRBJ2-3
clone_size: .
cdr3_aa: CASSFYDTQYF

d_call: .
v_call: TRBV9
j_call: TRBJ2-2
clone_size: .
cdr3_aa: CASSVEGQTNTGELFF

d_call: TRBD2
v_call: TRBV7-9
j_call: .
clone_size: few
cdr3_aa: CASSLGGTSGRNNEQFF

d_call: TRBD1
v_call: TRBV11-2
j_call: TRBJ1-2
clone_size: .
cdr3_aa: CASSSGQDYGYTF

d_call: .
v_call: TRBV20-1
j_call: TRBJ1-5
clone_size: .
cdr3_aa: CSARPRGPDSNQPQHF

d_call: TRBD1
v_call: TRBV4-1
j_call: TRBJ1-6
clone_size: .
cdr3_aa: CASKRDSNSPLHF

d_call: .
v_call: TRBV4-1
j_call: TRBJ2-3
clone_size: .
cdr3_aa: CASSQDLRGRGTDTQYF

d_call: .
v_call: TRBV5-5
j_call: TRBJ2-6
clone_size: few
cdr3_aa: CASSSIEVLTF

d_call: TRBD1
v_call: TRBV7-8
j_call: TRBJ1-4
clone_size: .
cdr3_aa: CASSLGQGGHYEKLFF

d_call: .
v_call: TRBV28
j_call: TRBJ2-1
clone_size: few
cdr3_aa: CASRRDGSYNEQFF

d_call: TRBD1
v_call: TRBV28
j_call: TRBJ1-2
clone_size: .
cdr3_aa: CASSLLSGTGRTF

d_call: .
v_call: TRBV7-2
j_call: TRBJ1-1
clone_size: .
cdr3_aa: CASSSRGGRGAEAFF

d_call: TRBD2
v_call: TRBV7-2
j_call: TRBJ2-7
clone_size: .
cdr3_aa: CASRLAGRYEQCF

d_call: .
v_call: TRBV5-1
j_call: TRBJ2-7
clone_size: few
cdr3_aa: CASSFTGSAYEQYF

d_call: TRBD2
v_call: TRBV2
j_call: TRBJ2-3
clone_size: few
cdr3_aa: CASSRLASSTDTQYF

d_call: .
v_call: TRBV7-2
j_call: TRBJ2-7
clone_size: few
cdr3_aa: CASSLGSQGWEQYF

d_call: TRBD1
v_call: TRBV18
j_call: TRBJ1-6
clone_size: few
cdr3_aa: CASSLSGQENSPLHF

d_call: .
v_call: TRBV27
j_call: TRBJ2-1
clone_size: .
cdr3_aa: CASSTQGGNEQFF

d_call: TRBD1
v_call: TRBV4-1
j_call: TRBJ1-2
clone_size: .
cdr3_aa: CASSQPTRGQGSGYTF

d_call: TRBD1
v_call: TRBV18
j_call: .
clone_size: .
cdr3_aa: CASSPQDRESDEQFF

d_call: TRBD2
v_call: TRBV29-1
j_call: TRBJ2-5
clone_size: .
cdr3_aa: CSVSGGDSYVQYF

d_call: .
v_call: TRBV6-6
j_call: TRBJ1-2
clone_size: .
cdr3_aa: CASSYLQGNYGYTF

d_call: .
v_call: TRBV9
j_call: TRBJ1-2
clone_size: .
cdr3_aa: CASSGGQSGYTF

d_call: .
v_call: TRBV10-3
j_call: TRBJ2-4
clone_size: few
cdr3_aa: CAISEGARPDIQYF

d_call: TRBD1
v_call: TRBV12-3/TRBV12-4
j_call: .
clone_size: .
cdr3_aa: CASKRTGGAEQYF

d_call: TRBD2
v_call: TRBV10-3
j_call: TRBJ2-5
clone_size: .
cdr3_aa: CAISEPGLAGQETQYF

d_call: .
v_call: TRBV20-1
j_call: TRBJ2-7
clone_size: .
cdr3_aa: CSARDSLGEYEQCF